This TCR beta chain is drawn from a study of blood T cell repertoires in COVID-19. Across the study: The recovered donors of Cohort 3 showed two negative PCRs, clearance, or symptom resolution.

Some clones are missing from TCRdb's copy, which holds only in-frame ones; the method was immunoSEQ multiplex PCR. The sample records approximately 190,000 clones, roughly 86% being singletons. Per germline, CDR1 LNHDA and CDR2 SQIVND (reference sequence). The V and J ends lost 3 bases and 3 bases, in that order; junction bases with no gene match: 8. The CDR3 is 16 residues long. The chain has TRBV19 and TRBJ2-1; 7 bases are shared with TRBD1. The sequence came from a woman between 40 and 55 years old in a cohort exposed to, infected with or recovered from COVID-19 (not recorded which). Source material: PBMCs or T cells enriched from blood (not recorded which). Here the CDR3 DNA reads TGTGCCAGTAGTATGCGTGGCAGGGGGAACTACAATGAGCAGTTCTTC. It specifies CASSMRGRGNYNEQFF.